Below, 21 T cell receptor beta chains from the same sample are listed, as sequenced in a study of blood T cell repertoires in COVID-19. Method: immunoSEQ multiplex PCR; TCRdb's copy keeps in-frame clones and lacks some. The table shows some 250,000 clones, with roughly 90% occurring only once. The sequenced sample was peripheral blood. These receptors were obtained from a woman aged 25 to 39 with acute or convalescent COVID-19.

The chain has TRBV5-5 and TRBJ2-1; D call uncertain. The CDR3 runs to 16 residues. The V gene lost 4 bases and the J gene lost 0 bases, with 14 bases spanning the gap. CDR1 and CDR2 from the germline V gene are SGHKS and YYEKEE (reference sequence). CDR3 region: CASSRRSPSSYNEQFF. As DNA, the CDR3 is TGTGCCAGCAGCCGGCGGAGCCCGAGCTCCTACAATGAGCAGTTCTTC.

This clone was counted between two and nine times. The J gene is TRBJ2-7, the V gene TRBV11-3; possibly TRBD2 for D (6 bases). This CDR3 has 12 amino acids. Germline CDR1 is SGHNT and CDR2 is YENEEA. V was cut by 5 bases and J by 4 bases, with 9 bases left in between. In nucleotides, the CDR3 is TGTGCCAGCAGCATTAGCGGTTACGAGCAGTACTTC. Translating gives CASSISGYEQYF.

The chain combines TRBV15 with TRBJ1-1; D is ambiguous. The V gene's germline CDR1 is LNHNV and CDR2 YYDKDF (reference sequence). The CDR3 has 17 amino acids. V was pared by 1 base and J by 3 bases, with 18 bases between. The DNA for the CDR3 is TGTGCCACCAGCAGAGTGGAGAGGAGGCTGGATGACACTGAAGCTTTCTTT. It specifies CATSRVERRLDDTEAFF.

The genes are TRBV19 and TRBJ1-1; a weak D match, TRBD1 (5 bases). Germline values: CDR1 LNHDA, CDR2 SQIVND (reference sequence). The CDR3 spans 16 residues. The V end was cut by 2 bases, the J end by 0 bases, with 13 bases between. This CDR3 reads CASSIIEGTLNTEAFF. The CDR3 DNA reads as TGTGCCAGTAGTATAATAGAAGGGACTCTGAACACTGAAGCTTTCTTT.

CDR3 nucleotide sequence: TGTGCCAGCAGCCAAATACAGGGGGCTGGCGAGCAGTACTTC. The encoded protein is CASSQIQGAGEQYF. This sequence joins TRBV14 and TRBJ2-7; 9 positions agree with TRBD1. Germline loops: CDR1 SGHDN, CDR2 FVKESK. The V gene end was trimmed by 2 bases and the J gene end by 6 bases; junction bases not matched to a gene: 5. The CDR3 spans 14 residues.

CDR3 coding DNA: TGTGCCAGCAGGGAGGTACAGGGGAATGCCAATGAGCAGTTCTTC. It specifies CASREVQGNANEQFF. V gene TRBV2 combines with J gene TRBJ2-1; TRBD1 aligns across 7 bases. The germline V gene has CDR1 SNHLY and CDR2 FYNNEI. The ends lost 6 bases at V and 6 bases at J; junction bases unmatched: 11. The CDR3 consists of 15 residues.

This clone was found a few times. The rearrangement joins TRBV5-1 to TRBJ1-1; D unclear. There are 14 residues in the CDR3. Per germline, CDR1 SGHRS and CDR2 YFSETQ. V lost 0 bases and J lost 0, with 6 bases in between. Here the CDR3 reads CASSLDGMNTEAFF. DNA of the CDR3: TGCGCCAGCAGCTTGGACGGGATGAACACTGAAGCTTTCTTT.

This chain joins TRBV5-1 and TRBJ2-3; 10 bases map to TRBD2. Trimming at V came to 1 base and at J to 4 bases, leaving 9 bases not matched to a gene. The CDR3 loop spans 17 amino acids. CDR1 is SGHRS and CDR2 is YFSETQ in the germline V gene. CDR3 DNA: TGCGCCAGCAGCTTGAGTGCAGCGGGAGGGGGGGCAGATACGCAGTATTTT. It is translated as CASSLSAAGGGADTQYF.

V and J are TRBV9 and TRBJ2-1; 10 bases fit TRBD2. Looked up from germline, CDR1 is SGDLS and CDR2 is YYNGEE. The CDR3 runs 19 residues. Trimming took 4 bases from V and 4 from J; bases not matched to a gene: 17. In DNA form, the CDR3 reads TGTGCCAGCAGCTCACCGGAAGGACTAGCGGAGGGCCTATACAATGAGCAGTTCTTC. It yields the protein CASSSPEGLAEGLYNEQFF.

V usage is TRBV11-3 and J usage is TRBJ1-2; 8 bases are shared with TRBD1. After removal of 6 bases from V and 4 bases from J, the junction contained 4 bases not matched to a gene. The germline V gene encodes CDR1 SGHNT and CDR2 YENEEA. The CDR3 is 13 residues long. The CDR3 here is CASSLRGLYGYTF. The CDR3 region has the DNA TGTGCCAGCAGTCTCAGGGGGCTCTATGGCTACACCTTC.

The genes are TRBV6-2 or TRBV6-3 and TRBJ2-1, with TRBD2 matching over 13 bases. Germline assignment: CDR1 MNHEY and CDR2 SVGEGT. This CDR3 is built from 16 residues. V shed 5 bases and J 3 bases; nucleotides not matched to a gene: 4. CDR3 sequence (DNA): TGTGCCAGCAGTCCCGGGACTAGCGGGATCTACAATGAGCAGTTCTTC. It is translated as CASSPGTSGIYNEQFF.

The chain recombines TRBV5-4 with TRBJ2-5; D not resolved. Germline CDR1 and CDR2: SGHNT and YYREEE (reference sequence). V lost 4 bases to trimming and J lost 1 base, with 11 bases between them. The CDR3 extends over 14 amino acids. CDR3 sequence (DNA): TGTGCCAGCAGCCGGTTAAATCCCCAAGAGACCCAGTACTTC. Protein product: CASSRLNPQETQYF.

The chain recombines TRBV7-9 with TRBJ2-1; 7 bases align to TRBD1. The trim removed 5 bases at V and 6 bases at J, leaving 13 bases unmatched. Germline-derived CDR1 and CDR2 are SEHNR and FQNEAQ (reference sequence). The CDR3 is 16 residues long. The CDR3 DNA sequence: TGTGCCAGCAGCCCCCTAGACAGGGTCGTCGGCAATGAGCAGTTCTTC. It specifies CASSPLDRVVGNEQFF.

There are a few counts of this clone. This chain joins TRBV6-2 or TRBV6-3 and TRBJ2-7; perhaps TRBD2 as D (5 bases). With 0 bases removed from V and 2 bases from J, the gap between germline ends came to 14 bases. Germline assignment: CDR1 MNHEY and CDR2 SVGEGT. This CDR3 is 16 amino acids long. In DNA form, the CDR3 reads TGTGCCAGCAGTTACTCGAGGGCGTATTCCACCTACGAGCAGTACTTC. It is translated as CASSYSRAYSTYEQYF.

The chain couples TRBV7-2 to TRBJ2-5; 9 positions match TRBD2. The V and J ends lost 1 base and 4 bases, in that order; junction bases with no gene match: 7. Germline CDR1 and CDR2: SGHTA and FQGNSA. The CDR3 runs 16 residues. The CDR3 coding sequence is TGTGCCAGCAGCTTAGGTACTAGCGGGCGGTCAGAGACCCAGTACTTC. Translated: CASSLGTSGRSETQYF. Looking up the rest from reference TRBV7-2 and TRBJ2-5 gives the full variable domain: GAGVSQSPSNKVTEKGKDVELRCDPISGHTALYWYRQSLGQGLEFLIYFQGNSAPDKSGLPSDRFSAERTGGSVSTLTIQRTQQEDSAVYLCASSLGTSGRSETQYFGPGTRLLVL.

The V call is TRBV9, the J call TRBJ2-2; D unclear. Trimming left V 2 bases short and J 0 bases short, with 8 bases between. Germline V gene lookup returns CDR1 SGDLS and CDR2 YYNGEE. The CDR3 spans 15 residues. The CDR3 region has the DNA TGTGCCAGCAGCGTTGAGGCTACGAACACCGGGGAGCTGTTTTTT. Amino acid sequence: CASSVEATNTGELFF.

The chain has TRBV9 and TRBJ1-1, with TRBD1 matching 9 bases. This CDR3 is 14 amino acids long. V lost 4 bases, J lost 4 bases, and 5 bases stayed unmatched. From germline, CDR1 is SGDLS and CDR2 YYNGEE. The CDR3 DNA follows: TGTGCCAGCAGCCGGGACAGGGTGACCACTGAAGCTTTCTTT. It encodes CASSRDRVTTEAFF.

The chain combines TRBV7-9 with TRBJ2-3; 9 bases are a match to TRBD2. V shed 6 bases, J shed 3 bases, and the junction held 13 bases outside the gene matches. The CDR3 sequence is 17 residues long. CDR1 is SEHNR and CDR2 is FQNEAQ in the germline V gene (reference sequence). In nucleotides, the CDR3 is TGTGCCAGCAGACCAAGTGGACGTAGCGGGAGAACAGATACGCAGTATTTT. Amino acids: CASRPSGRSGRTDTQYF. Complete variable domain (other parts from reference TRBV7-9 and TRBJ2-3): DTGVSQNPRHKITKRGQNVTFRCDPISEHNRLYWYRQTLGQGPEFLTYFQNEAQLEKSRLLSDRFSAERPKGSFSTLEIQRTEQGDSAMYLCASRPSGRSGRTDTQYFGPGTRLTVL.

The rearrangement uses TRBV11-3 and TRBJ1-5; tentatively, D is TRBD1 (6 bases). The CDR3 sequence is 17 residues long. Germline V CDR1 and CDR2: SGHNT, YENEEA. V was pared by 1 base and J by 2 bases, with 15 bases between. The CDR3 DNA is TGTGCCAGCAGCTTAGGGACAACGGACAGTGGCAATCAGCCCCAGCATTTT. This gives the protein CASSLGTTDSGNQPQHF.

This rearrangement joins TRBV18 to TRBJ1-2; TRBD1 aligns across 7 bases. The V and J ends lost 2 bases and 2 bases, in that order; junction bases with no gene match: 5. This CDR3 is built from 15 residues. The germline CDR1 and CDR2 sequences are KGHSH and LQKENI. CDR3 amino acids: CASSPMTGTNYGYTF. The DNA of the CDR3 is TGTGCCAGCTCACCAATGACAGGGACCAACTATGGCTACACCTTC.

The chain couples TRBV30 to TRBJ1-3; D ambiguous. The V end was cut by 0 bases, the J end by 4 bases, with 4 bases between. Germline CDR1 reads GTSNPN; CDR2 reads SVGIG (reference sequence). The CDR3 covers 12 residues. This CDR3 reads CAWSVAGNTIYF. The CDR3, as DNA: TGTGCCTGGAGTGTCGCGGGAAACACCATATATTTT.